These 28 T cell receptor beta chains were sequenced from one sample in a study of blood T cell repertoires in COVID-19. Sequenced by immunoSEQ multiplex PCR; TCRdb stores in-frame clones only, minus some. The sample holds 500,000 to 600,000 clones, around 90% seen once. The sample consisted of peripheral blood. These TCRs come from a woman between 45 and 65 years old with COVID-19, enrolled during active disease.

This clone was recorded only once. This chain connects TRBV19 to TRBJ1-6; D is unclear. The CDR3 covers 17 residues. Trimming removed 3 bases at V and 3 bases at J, with 15 bases between. Germline V gene lookup returns CDR1 LNHDA and CDR2 SQIVND (reference sequence). DNA for the CDR3: TGTGCCAGTAGTATCTCCCCCCCGGGGATCTATAATTCACCCCTCCACTTT. Its protein product is CASSISPPGIYNSPLHF.

The V and J genes are TRBV19 and TRBJ1-4, with D unclear. This CDR3 contains 16 residues. Germline V CDR1 and CDR2: LNHDA, SQIVND (reference sequence). V lost 1 base to trimming and J lost 3 bases, with 12 bases between them. The chain's CDR3 is CASSIARRLSNEKLFF. DNA of the CDR3: TGTGCCAGTAGTATAGCCCGGAGGCTGTCTAATGAAAAACTGTTTTTT.

The chain employs TRBV5-6 and TRBJ1-6; 7 nucleotides align to TRBD1. CDR3 length: 16 amino acids. Germline assignment: CDR1 SGHDT and CDR2 YYEEEE. With V trimmed by 3 bases and J by 7 bases, 10 bases remained unmatched. The CDR3 DNA is TGTGCCAGCAGCTCAAACCCTTCACAGGGGAATTCACCCCTCCACTTT. Amino acids: CASSSNPSQGNSPLHF.

The chain joins TRBV5-6 to TRBJ2-1; D not resolved. Deletions cut 3 bases from V and 10 bases from J, with 11 bases between. The CDR3 extends over 12 amino acids. Germline-derived CDR1 and CDR2 are SGHDT and YYEEEE. The CDR3 protein is CASSSSLREQFF. The CDR3 DNA sequence: TGTGCCAGCAGCTCATCTTTGAGGGAGCAGTTCTTC.

V gene TRBV6-2 or TRBV6-3 combines with J gene TRBJ1-1, with TRBD1 matching over 7 bases. Germline V gives CDR1 MNHEY, CDR2 SVGEGT. The CDR3 consists of 15 residues. Unmatched junction bases numbered 6, after V lost 4 bases and J lost 1 base. Here the CDR3 reads CASSFFRTGNTEAFF. CDR3 coding DNA: TGTGCCAGCAGTTTTTTTCGGACAGGGAACACTGAAGCTTTCTTT.

This clone appeared once. The V and J genes are TRBV2 and TRBJ2-7, with D maybe TRBD2 (7 bases). CDR3 length: 14 residues. V lost 2 bases, J lost 9 bases, and 17 bases lay in between. Germline V gene data show CDR1 as SNHLY and CDR2 as FYNNEI. CDR3 bases: TGTGCCAGCAGTGAAAGAGTGGGGGGGCCCGGGCAGTACTTC. Translation gives CASSERVGGPGQYF. Combining the CDR3 with reference TRBV2 and TRBJ2-7 gives the whole variable domain EPEVTQTPSHQVTQMGQEVILRCVPISNHLYFYWYRQILGQKVEFLVSFYNNEISEKSEIFDDQFSVERPDGSNFTLKIRSTKLEDSAMYFCASSERVGGPGQYFGPGTRLTVT.

The chain joins TRBV3-1 (or the pseudogene TRBV3-2) to TRBJ1-1; a weak D match, TRBD1 (5 bases). V gave up 6 bases and J gave up 4 bases, with 15 bases separating them. The CDR3 runs 14 residues. The germline gives CDR1 LGHDT, CDR2 YNNKEL (reference sequence). The CDR3 is CASRQEGEVTEAFF. Written as DNA, the CDR3 is TGTGCCAGCAGGCAGGAAGGGGAAGTCACTGAAGCTTTCTTT.

The chain joins TRBV27 to TRBJ1-5; 7 bases are a match to TRBD1. CDR3 size: 14 residues. V was pared by 6 bases and J by 4 bases, with 6 bases of the junction left unmatched. The germline gives CDR1 MNHEY, CDR2 SMNVEV (reference sequence). The CDR3 here is CASRKEQGNQPQHF. CDR3 coding DNA: TGTGCCAGCAGAAAGGAACAGGGGAATCAGCCCCAGCATTTT.

The J gene is TRBJ1-4, the V gene TRBV7-9; D remains ambiguous. The CDR3 totals 13 residues. Germline values: CDR1 SEHNR, CDR2 FQNEAQ (reference sequence). Trimming took 8 bases from V and 2 from J, leaving 9 bases between them. Here the CDR3 DNA reads TGTGCCAGCGGGCTTTCCACTAATGAAAAACTGTTTTTT. Translating it yields CASGLSTNEKLFF.

V gene TRBV19 combines with J gene TRBJ2-2, with 12 nucleotides matching TRBD2. The germline CDR1 and CDR2 sequences are LNHDA and SQIVND (reference sequence). With V trimmed by 4 bases and J by 3 bases, 6 bases remained unmatched. This CDR3 is built from 17 residues. CDR3 coding DNA: TGTGCCAGTAGTAGGCTAGCGGGGGGGCTGGACACCGGGGAGCTGTTTTTT. It encodes CASSRLAGGLDTGELFF.

In DNA, the CDR3 is TGTGCCAGCAGCGCTATAGCGGGGGGGAATGAGCAGTTCTTC. This encodes CASSAIAGGNEQFF. This chain joins TRBV27 and TRBJ2-1; 11 positions agree with TRBD2. The CDR3 covers 14 residues. V was pared by 6 bases and J by 7 bases, with 5 bases of the junction left unmatched. Looked up from germline, CDR1 is MNHEY and CDR2 is SMNVEV (reference sequence).

The V call is TRBV6-5, the J call TRBJ2-3; perhaps TRBD1 as D (6 bases). Germline V gene lookup returns CDR1 MNHEY and CDR2 SVGAGI. CDR3 length: 15 residues. Trimming took 3 bases from V and 4 from J, leaving 14 bases between them. CDR3 region: CASSYPLGHADTQYF. DNA for the CDR3: TGTGCCAGCAGTTATCCACTGGGACACGCAGATACGCAGTATTTT.

J is TRBJ2-3 and V is TRBV7-2, with D perhaps TRBD2 (5 bases). The CDR3 covers 13 residues. With 5 bases removed from V and 6 bases from J, the gap between germline ends came to 12 bases. Germline-derived CDR1 and CDR2 are SGHTA and FQGNSA. The CDR3 protein is CASSPGLRDTQYF. The CDR3 DNA reads as TGTGCCAGCAGCCCCGGACTGAGGGATACGCAGTATTTT.

The chain is built from TRBV5-1 and TRBJ2-1; 10 positions match TRBD2. In germline, CDR1 is SGHRS, CDR2 YFSETQ. The CDR3 runs to 16 residues. V trimming: 4 bases; J trimming: 8 bases; junction bases outside the gene matches: 12. The CDR3 DNA follows: TGCGCCAGCAGCGGGAATCTAGCGGGGGCCGGGGATGAGCAGTTCTTC. Amino acids: CASSGNLAGAGDEQFF.

V and J are TRBV28 and TRBJ2-6, with no clear D. In germline, CDR1 is MDHEN, CDR2 SYDVKM. V was shortened by 7 bases and J by 4 bases, with 11 bases between the two germline ends. This CDR3 has 14 amino acids. In nucleotides, the CDR3 is TGTGCCAGCACCCTTGTCGGGGGGGCCAACGTCCTGACTTTC. This translates into CASTLVGGANVLTF.

The genes are TRBV6-5 and TRBJ1-1; TRBD1 might be the D (6 bases). CDR3 size: 14 residues. CDR1 and CDR2 (germline): MNHEY, SVGAGI. V dropped 4 bases and J dropped 0 bases, with 9 bases sitting between them. CDR3 sequence: CASSFQGMNTEAFF. The CDR3 DNA sequence: TGTGCCAGCAGTTTTCAGGGGATGAACACTGAAGCTTTCTTT.

Here the CDR3 reads CASSEAREGGSDDEQYF. In nucleotides, the CDR3 is TGTGCCAGCAGTGAAGCGAGGGAAGGGGGATCTGACGACGAGCAGTACTTC. The chain employs TRBV2 and TRBJ2-7; D possibly corresponds to TRBD1 (6 bases). CDR1 is SNHLY, CDR2 FYNNEI, per germline. With 0 bases removed from V and 5 bases from J, the gap between germline ends came to 20 bases. The CDR3 is 17 amino acids.

The chain carries TRBV6-1 and TRBJ1-6; 8 bases agree with TRBD1. Looked up from germline, CDR1 is MNHNS and CDR2 is SASEGT. This CDR3 spans 17 amino acids. Trimming took 2 bases from V and 6 from J; bases not matched to a gene: 9. CDR3 sequence: CASSEFRGQAFNSPLHF. CDR3 in DNA: TGTGCCAGCAGTGAATTCAGGGGACAGGCCTTTAATTCACCCCTCCACTTT.

The V and J genes are TRBV7-3 and TRBJ1-1; 7 bases are shared with TRBD1. V gave up 6 bases and J gave up 2 bases; unmatched junction bases: 6. The CDR3 length is 14 residues. The V gene's germline CDR1 is SGHTA and CDR2 FQGTGA. The CDR3 sequence is CASSVTGANTEAFF. CDR3 bases: TGTGCCAGCAGTGTTACAGGGGCCAACACTGAAGCTTTCTTT.

The V call is TRBV12-5, the J call TRBJ1-1; D is undetermined. The CDR3 extends over 15 amino acids. The germline V gene encodes CDR1 LGHNT and CDR2 FRNRAP. The ends were cut back, 0 bases at V and 1 base at J, with 9 bases in the middle. DNA for the CDR3: TGTGCTAGTGGTTTGGTAATTAGCAGGAACACTGAAGCTTTCTTT. Its translation: CASGLVISRNTEAFF.

The table lists this clone with a few counts. The V gene is TRBV7-9, the J gene TRBJ1-1; 11 bases map to TRBD1. This CDR3 comprises 14 residues. V shed 4 bases and J 4 bases; nucleotides not matched to a gene: 2. The germline gives CDR1 SEHNR, CDR2 FQNEAQ (reference sequence). CDR3 sequence: CASSSGTGGTEAFF. CDR3 nucleotide sequence: TGTGCCAGCAGCTCCGGGACAGGGGGCACTGAAGCTTTCTTT. Full variable domain (outside the CDR3, taken from reference TRBV7-9 and TRBJ1-1): DTGVSQNPRHKITKRGQNVTFRCDPISEHNRLYWYRQTLGQGPEFLTYFQNEAQLEKSRLLSDRFSAERPKGSFSTLEIQRTEQGDSAMYLCASSSGTGGTEAFFGQGTRLTVV.

The chain uses TRBV30 and TRBJ2-1; 10 bases map to TRBD1. V was pared by 8 bases and J by 7 bases, with 11 bases of the junction left unmatched. Germline V gives CDR1 GTSNPN, CDR2 SVGIG (reference sequence). The CDR3 contains 14 residues. The CDR3 DNA sequence: TGTGCCGGTGCCGAGACAGGGGGCATTAATGAGCAGTTCTTC. Protein sequence: CAGAETGGINEQFF.

As DNA, the CDR3 is TGTGCCAGCAGATTAAACCGGGACAGGGTTGGCGAGCAGTACTTC. Protein product: CASRLNRDRVGEQYF. The chain is built from TRBV6-5 and TRBJ2-7; 9 bases map to TRBD1. Germline trimming cut 6 bases from V and 6 bases from J; bases unmatched to any gene: 12. The V gene's germline CDR1 is MNHEY and CDR2 SVGAGI. The CDR3 extends over 15 amino acids.

This rearrangement joins TRBV6-5 to TRBJ2-1; a possible D gene is TRBD2 (7 bases). Germline V gene lookup returns CDR1 MNHEY and CDR2 SVGAGI. The CDR3 totals 15 residues. V lost 6 bases and J lost 2, with 14 bases in between. CDR3 nucleotides: TGTGCCAGCAGGCAGAGGGGGGGGGCCTACAATGAGCAGTTCTTC. Protein: CASRQRGGAYNEQFF.

Only a few counts were recorded for this clone. This rearrangement joins TRBV27 to TRBJ2-2; 7 nucleotides agree with TRBD1. This CDR3 comprises 13 residues. Unmatched junction bases numbered 5, after V lost 6 bases and J lost 7 bases. Germline V gene sequence: CDR1 MNHEY, CDR2 SMNVEV (reference sequence). The CDR3 DNA reads as TGTGCCAGCAGGACAGGGTTTAGCGGGGAGCTGTTTTTT. It codes for CASRTGFSGELFF.

V is TRBV2 and J is TRBJ1-5; a weak D match, TRBD1 (6 bases). This CDR3 has 13 amino acids. V shed 3 bases and J shed 16 bases, with 19 bases lying between them. Germline CDR1 is SNHLY and CDR2 is FYNNEI. CDR3 loop: CASSEGQGRLQHF. CDR3 nucleotides: TGTGCCAGCAGTGAGGGTCAGGGGAGATTACAACATTTT.

CDR3 sequence (DNA): TGTGCCACCGTACACCGCTCTGGAAACACCATATATTTT. Residues: CATVHRSGNTIYF. The chain carries TRBV6-5 and TRBJ1-3; D is unresolved. V was clipped by 10 bases and J by 0 bases, with 10 bases between them. Looked up from germline, CDR1 is MNHEY and CDR2 is SVGAGI. This CDR3 has 13 amino acids.

This clone has more than one count but fewer than ten. The chain is built from TRBV2 and TRBJ1-1; TRBD1 might be the D (5 bases). Germline V gives CDR1 SNHLY, CDR2 FYNNEI. Trimming removed 9 bases at V and 1 base at J, with 9 bases between. The length of the CDR3 is 12 residues. In nucleotides, the CDR3 is TGTGCCAGGGGACTGCCGAACACTGAAGCTTTCTTT. It specifies CARGLPNTEAFF.